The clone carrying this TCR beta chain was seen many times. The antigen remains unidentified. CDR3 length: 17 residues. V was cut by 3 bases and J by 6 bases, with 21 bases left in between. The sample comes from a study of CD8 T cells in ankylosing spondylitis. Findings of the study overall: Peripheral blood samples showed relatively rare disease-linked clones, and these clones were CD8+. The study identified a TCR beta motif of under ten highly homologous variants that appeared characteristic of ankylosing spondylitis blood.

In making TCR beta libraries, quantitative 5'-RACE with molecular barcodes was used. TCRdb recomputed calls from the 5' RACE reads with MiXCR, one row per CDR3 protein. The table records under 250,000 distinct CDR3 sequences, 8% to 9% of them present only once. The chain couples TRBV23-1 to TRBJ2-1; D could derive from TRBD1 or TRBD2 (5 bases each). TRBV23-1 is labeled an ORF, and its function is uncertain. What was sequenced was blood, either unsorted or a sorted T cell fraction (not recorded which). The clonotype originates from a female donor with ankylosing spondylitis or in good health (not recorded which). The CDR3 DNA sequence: TGCGCCAGCAGTCACCCCCCACCGGGACCGAGAGGCAATGAGCAGTTCTTC. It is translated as CASSHPPPGPRGNEQFF.